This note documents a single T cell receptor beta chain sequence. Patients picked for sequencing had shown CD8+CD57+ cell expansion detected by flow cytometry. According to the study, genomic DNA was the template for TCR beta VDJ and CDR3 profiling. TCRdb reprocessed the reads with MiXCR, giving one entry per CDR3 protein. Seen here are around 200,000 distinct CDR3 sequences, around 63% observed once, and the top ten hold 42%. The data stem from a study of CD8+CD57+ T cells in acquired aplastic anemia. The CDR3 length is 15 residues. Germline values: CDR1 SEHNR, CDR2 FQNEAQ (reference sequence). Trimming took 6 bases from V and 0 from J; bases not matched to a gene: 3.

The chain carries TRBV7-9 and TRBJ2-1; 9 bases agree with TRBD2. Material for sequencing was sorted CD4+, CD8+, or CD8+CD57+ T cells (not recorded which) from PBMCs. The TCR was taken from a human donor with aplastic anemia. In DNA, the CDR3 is TGTGCCAGCAGAATAGCGGGGGACTCCTACAATGAGCAGTTCTTC. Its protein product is CASRIAGDSYNEQFF.